This T cell receptor beta chain was recovered during a study of shared clonotypes between healthy human individuals. Germline-derived CDR1 and CDR2 are LNHDA and SQIVND (reference sequence). With 4 bases clipped from V and 3 bases from J, the junction kept 7 bases outside the gene matches. The CDR3 covers 16 residues. Profiling relied on immunoSEQ multiplex PCR, and the TCRdb table lists in-frame clones only, not all of them. The table includes some 1.4 million clones, roughly 96% detected once. The V call is TRBV19, the J call TRBJ1-4; TRBD1 matches at 8 bases. Sequencing was carried out using naive CD4+ T cells sorted from blood. Subset noted: CD45RA+ positively selected. The TCR sequence derives from a man aged 25-40 years in good health. CDR3 residues: CASSTIQGAPNEKLFF. The CDR3 DNA reads as TGTGCCAGTAGTACGATTCAGGGGGCACCTAATGAAAAACTGTTTTTT.